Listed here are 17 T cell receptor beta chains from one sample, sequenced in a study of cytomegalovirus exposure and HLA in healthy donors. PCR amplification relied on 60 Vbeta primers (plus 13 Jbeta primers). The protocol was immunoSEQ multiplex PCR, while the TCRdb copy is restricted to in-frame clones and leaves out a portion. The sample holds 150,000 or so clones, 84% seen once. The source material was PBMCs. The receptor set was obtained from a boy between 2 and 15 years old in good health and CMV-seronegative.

The CDR3 coding sequence is TGTGCCAGTCTGGGGCAAATTAGCAATCAGCCCCAGCATTTT. This codes for CASLGQISNQPQHF. The chain uses TRBV28 and TRBJ1-5; tentatively, D is TRBD1 (5 bases). The CDR3 consists of 14 residues. Germline V gene data show CDR1 as MDHEN and CDR2 as SYDVKM. V was pared by 9 bases and J by 0 bases, with 12 bases between.

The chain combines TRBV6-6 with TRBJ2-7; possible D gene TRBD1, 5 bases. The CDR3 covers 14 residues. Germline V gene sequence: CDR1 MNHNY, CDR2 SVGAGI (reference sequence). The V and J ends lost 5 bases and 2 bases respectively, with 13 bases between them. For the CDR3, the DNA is TGTGCCAGCAGTATCGAAGGGGCCCCCTACGAGCAGTACTTC. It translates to CASSIEGAPYEQYF.

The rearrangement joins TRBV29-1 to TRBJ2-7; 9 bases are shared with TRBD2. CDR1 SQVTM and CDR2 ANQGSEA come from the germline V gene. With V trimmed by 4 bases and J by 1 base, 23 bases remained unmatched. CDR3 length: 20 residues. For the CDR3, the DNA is TGCAGCGTTGGGGGGGTTGGTACTCGCGGGAGGGCCGGAGGGTCCTACGAGCAGTACTTC. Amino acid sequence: CSVGGVGTRGRAGGSYEQYF.

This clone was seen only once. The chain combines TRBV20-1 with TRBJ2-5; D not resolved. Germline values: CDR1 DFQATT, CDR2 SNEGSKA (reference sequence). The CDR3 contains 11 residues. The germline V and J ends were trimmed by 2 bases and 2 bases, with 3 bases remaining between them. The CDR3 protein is CSARQQETQYF. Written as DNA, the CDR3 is TGCAGTGCTAGACAGCAAGAGACCCAGTACTTC.

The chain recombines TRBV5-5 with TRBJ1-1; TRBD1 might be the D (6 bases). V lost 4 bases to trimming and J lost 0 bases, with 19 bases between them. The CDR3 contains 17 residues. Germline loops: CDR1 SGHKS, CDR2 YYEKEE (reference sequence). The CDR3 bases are TGTGCCAGCAGCCCCGGCGCAGGGGCTTACTTGAACACTGAAGCTTTCTTT. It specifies CASSPGAGAYLNTEAFF.

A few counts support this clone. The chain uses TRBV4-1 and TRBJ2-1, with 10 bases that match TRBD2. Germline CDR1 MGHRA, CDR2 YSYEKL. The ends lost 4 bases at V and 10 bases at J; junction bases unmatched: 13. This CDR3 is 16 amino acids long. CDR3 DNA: TGCGCCAGCAGCCCTATTCGGCTAGCGGGAGTCAACGAGCAGTTCTTC. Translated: CASSPIRLAGVNEQFF.

The CDR3 is CASSPRDRGFSGANVLTF. CDR3 nucleotides: TGTGCCAGCAGTCCCCGGGACAGGGGATTCTCTGGGGCCAACGTCCTGACTTTC. The chain employs TRBV28 and TRBJ2-6, with 10 bases identical to TRBD1. The CDR3 runs 18 residues. The ends lost 5 bases at V and 0 bases at J; junction bases unmatched: 7. The germline gives CDR1 MDHEN, CDR2 SYDVKM.

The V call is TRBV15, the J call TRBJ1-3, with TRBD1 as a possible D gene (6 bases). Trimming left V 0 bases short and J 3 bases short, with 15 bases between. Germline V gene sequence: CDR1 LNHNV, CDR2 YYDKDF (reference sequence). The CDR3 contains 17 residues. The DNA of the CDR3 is TGTGCCACCAGCAGAGATTACAGGGAGGGGATTGGAAACACCATATATTTT. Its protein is CATSRDYREGIGNTIYF. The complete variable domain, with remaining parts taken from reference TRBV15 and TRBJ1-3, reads DAMVIQNPRYQVTQFGKPVTLSCSQTLNHNVMYWYQQKSSQAPKLLFHYYDKDFNNEADTPDNFQSRRPNTSFCFLDIRSPGLGDTAMYLCATSRDYREGIGNTIYFGEGSWLTVV.

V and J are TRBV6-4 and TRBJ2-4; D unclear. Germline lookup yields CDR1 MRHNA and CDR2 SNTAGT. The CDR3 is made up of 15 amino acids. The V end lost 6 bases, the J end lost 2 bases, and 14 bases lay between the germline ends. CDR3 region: CASRTRQGTKNIQYF. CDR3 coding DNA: TGTGCCAGCAGAACCCGACAAGGAACCAAAAACATTCAGTACTTC.

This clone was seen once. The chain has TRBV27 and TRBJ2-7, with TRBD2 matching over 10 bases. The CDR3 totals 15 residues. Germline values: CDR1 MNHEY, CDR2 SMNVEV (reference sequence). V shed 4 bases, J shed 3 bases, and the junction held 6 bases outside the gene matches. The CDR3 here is CASSSASGSHYEQYF. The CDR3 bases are TGTGCCAGCAGTTCTGCTAGCGGGAGTCACTACGAGCAGTACTTC.

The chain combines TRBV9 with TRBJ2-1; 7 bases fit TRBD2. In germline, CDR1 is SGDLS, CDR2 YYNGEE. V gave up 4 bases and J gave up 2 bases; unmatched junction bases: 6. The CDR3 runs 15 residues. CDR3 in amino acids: CASSPREKTYNEQFF. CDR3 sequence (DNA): TGTGCCAGCAGCCCGCGGGAGAAGACCTACAATGAGCAGTTCTTC.

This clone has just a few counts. CDR3 protein: CASSQSGRVDTQYF. The DNA of the CDR3 is TGCGCCAGCAGTCAGAGCGGGAGGGTAGATACGCAGTATTTT. This chain links TRBV5-1 with TRBJ2-3, with 10 nucleotides matching TRBD2. The ends lost 5 bases at V and 5 bases at J; junction bases unmatched: 5. This CDR3 contains 14 residues. Germline assignment: CDR1 SGHRS and CDR2 YFSETQ.

CDR3: CASTGQGFLGTDTQYF. The DNA of the CDR3 is TGTGCCAGCACCGGACAGGGTTTTTTAGGCACAGATACGCAGTATTTT. This chain joins TRBV2 and TRBJ2-3; 8 bases align to TRBD1. Germline CDR1 reads SNHLY; CDR2 reads FYNNEI. This CDR3 has 16 amino acids. Trimming at V came to 7 bases and at J to 1 base, leaving 10 bases not matched to a gene.

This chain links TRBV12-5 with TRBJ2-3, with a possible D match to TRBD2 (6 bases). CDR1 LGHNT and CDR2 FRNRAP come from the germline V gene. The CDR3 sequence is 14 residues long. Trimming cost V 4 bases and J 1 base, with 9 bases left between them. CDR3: CASGWASGTDTQYF. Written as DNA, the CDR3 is TGTGCTAGTGGTTGGGCTAGCGGCACAGATACGCAGTATTTT.

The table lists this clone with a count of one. In DNA, the CDR3 is TGTGCCAGCAGTCCTTTGGGCAGCGGGTATAGCTCCTACGAGCAGTACTTC. Translated: CASSPLGSGYSSYEQYF. V is TRBV27 and J is TRBJ2-7, with D possibly TRBD2 on 6 matching bases. The CDR3 consists of 17 residues. Trimming cost V 5 bases and J 0 bases, with 20 bases left between them. Germline-derived CDR1 and CDR2 are MNHEY and SMNVEV (reference sequence).

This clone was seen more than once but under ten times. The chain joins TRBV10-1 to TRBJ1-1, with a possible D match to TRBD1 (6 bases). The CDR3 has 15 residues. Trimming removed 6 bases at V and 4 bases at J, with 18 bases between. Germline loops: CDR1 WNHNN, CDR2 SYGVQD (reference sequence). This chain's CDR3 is CASSAYLDRSTEAFF. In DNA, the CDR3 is TGCGCCAGCAGCGCCTACCTGGACAGAAGCACTGAAGCTTTCTTT.

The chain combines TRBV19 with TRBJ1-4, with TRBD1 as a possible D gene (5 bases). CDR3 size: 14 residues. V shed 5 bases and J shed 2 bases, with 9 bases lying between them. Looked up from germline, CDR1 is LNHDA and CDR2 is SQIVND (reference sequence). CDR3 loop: CASSAGGTNEKLFF. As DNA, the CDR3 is TGTGCCAGTAGTGCGGGGGGGACTAATGAAAAACTGTTTTTT.